This TCR beta chain originates from a study of blood T cell repertoires in COVID-19. The V and J ends lost 6 bases and 3 bases, in that order; junction bases with no gene match: 4. This CDR3 is built from 13 residues. CDR1 and CDR2 (germline): SEHNR, FQNEAQ (reference sequence). The method was immunoSEQ multiplex PCR; TCRdb's version includes in-frame clones alone and lacks a portion of them. The table includes some 270,000 clones, around nine tenths detected once. The specimen sequenced was peripheral blood. The chain couples TRBV7-9 to TRBJ2-7; 8 bases map to TRBD1. This TCR derives from a man aged 35-49 years with active or convalescent COVID-19. The DNA of the CDR3 is TGTGCCAGCAGGGGACAGGAAGACTACGAGCAGTACTTC. It encodes CASRGQEDYEQYF.